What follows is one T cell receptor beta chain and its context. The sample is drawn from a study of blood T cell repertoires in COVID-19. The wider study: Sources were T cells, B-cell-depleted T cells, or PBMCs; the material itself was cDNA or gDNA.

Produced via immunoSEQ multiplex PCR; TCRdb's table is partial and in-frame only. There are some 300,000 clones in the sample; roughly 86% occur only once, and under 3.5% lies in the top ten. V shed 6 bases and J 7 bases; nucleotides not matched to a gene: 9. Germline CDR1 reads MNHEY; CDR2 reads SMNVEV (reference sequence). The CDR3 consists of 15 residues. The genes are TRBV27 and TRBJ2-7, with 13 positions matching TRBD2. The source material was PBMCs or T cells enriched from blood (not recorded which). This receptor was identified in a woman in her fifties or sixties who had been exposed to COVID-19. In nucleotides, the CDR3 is TGTGCCAGCAGACGACTAGCGGGGGGTCTCGGGGAGCAGTACTTC. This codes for CASRRLAGGLGEQYF.